Included here is one T cell receptor beta chain sequence, with context. TCRdb called the RT-PCR reads again in MiXCR, with one record for every CDR3 protein. The profile shows 250,000 to 350,000 distinct CDR3 sequences, 20% to 25% of them singletons. V was trimmed by 2 bases and J by 1 base, leaving 10 bases between them. The germline V gene has CDR1 MNHEY and CDR2 SVGAGI. This CDR3 is built from 15 residues. The source of the sample is a study of response to subunit inactivated influenza vaccine. This sequence originates from a man in his fifties or sixties who received an inactivated influenza vaccine. The chain joins TRBV6-5 to TRBJ2-3; tentatively, D is TRBD2 (6 bases). The input for sequencing was PBMCs from blood, taken about 20 months after vaccination. The CDR3 DNA is TGTGCCAGCAGTTACGGGCGGGGAGGCACAGATACGCAGTATTTT. Its protein product is CASSYGRGGTDTQYF.